The next 24 T cell receptor beta chains were all read from a single sample in a study of CD8+ T cells in alopecia areata. After isolation, RNA underwent reverse transcription to generate cDNA as the sequencing template. Some clones are missing from TCRdb's copy, which holds only in-frame ones; the method was immunoSEQ multiplex PCR. The repertoire has 200,000 to 300,000 clones, none seen only once; the ten largest take roughly 1.2%. Cells that came from pooled cutaneous lymph nodes were sorted using CD4, CD8alpha, NKG2D, NKG2ACE and other markers. The sample consisted of CD4+ T cells sorted from a lymph node. The source is a C3H/HeJ mouse with alopecia areata. MHC haplotype here: H2-k.

This clone has more than one count but fewer than ten. These gene names are mouse names. The read terminates 4 residues before the CDR3 end, so the remaining end is supplied by the germline J gene. This chain connects TRBV19 to TRBJ2-3; D perhaps matches TRBD1 (5 bases). Per the germline V gene, CDR1 is FNHDT and CDR2 is SITEND (reference sequence). V lost 5 bases, J lost 0 bases, and 10 bases lay in between. This CDR3 contains 14 residues. CDR3 region: CASRDRPSAETLYF. The covered CDR3 bases are TGTGCCAGCAGAGACAGACCTAGTGCAGAA.

On this clone itself: Gene names are the mouse ones. The read ends 4 residues early relative to the CDR3; the germline J gene fills the gap. The V gene is TRBV19, the J gene TRBJ1-2; 9 bases map to TRBD1. From germline, CDR1 is FNHDT and CDR2 SITEND (reference sequence). V was pared by 3 bases and J by 1 base, with 4 bases of the junction left unmatched. The CDR3 spans 15 residues. This CDR3 is CASSNRDRENSDYTF. The DNA read from the CDR3 is TGTGCCAGCAGTAACCGGGACAGGGAAAACTCC. The full variable domain, in which reference TRBV19 and TRBJ1-2 provide the parts outside the CDR3, is GGIITQTPKFLIGQEGQKLTLKCQQNFNHDTMYWYRQDSGKGLRLIYYSITENDLQKGDLSEGYDASREKKSSFSLTVTSAQKNEMAVFLCASSNRDRENSDYTFGSGTRLLVI.

Worth noting for this clone: Genes and germline are mouse. The CDR3 goes on 4 residues after the read ends, and that part is filled in from the germline J gene. The J gene is TRBJ2-3, the V gene TRBV13-2, with 9 bases aligning to TRBD2. The V and J ends lost 2 bases and 2 bases, in that order; junction bases with no gene match: 3. The CDR3 length is 15 residues. Per germline, CDR1 NNHNN and CDR2 SYGAGS (reference sequence). Incomplete CDR3 DNA: TGTGCCAGCGGTGACCGGGACTGGGTTGCAGAA. Its translation: CASGDRDWVAE. The complete CDR3 reads CASGDRDWVAETLYF.

In this sample, this clone turned up a few times. The genes are named according to mouse. This CDR3 reads CTCSAGQSNSPLYF. The CDR3 bases that were read are TGCACCTGCAGTGCTGGACAAAGTAATTCGCCC. This chain joins TRBV1 and TRBJ1-6; D possibly corresponds to TRBD1 (5 bases). The read terminates 3 residues ahead of where the CDR3 ends, so the germline J gene completes it. TRBJ1-6 is marked as an open reading frame, function uncertain. The CDR3 loop spans 14 amino acids. The V gene's germline CDR1 is NSQYPW and CDR2 LRSPGD (reference sequence). Trimming took off 3 bases at V and 6 bases at J, with 9 bases between the two ends.

A note on this clone: Mouse names are used for the genes. The DNA ends 4 residues before the CDR3 does, and the rest of the CDR3 is filled in from the germline J gene. This sequence joins TRBV5 and TRBJ2-2; 10 bases are a match to TRBD1. The CDR3 totals 17 residues. From germline, CDR1 is LGHNA and CDR2 YNLKQL (reference sequence). The V gene end was trimmed by 2 bases and the J gene end by 4 bases; junction bases not matched to a gene: 7. The CDR3 sequence: CASSQTGQGKSTGQLYF. The covered CDR3 bases are TGTGCCAGCAGCCAAACGGGACAGGGGAAGAGCACCGGG.

In this sample, this clone turned up a few times. Gene labels here are mouse ones. Coverage ceases 4 residues before the CDR3 finishes, and the germline J gene fills in the end. The gene calls are TRBV1 and TRBJ2-2, with 7 bases lining up with TRBD2. Germline V gene lookup returns CDR1 NSQYPW and CDR2 LRSPGD (reference sequence). With 0 bases clipped from V and 1 base from J, the junction kept 2 bases outside the gene matches. The CDR3 runs to 16 residues. CDR3 bases read: TGCACCTGCAGTGCAGAAGACTGGGAAAACACCGGG. This sequence encodes CTCSAEDWENTG. The CDR3 in its entirety is CTCSAEDWENTGQLYF.

This clone was counted between two and nine times. The genes and germline here are from mouse. The read halts 4 residues ahead of the CDR3 end, with the missing end drawn from the germline J gene. The V and J genes are TRBV19 and TRBJ2-5; 8 bases match TRBD1. Germline loops: CDR1 FNHDT, CDR2 SITEND (reference sequence). The CDR3 is 16 residues long. V trimming: 4 bases; J trimming: 0 bases; junction bases outside the gene matches: 7. Here the CDR3 reads CASSYRGKANQDTQYF. The covered CDR3 bases are TGTGCCAGCAGTTACAGGGGGAAGGCTAACCAAGAC.

Notes on this clone: Gene names refer to mouse genes. Sequencing ends 4 residues short of the CDR3 end; the germline J gene provides the rest. The gene calls are TRBV1 and TRBJ2-5; TRBD2 matches 8 bases. CDR3 size: 16 residues. Germline V gene sequence: CDR1 NSQYPW, CDR2 LRSPGD (reference sequence). The CDR3: CTCSAADWGREDTQYF. Incomplete CDR3 DNA: TGCACCTGCAGTGCAGCAGACTGGGGAAGAGAGGAC.

In its sample, this clone was seen many times. The gene symbols are mouse symbols. The read ends 4 residues shy of where the CDR3 ends; the end is completed using the germline J gene. Other DNA sequences within the sample encode an identical CDR3. The chain recombines TRBV3 with TRBJ2-5; 10 bases match TRBD2. Germline V lookup: CDR1 SNHLY, CDR2 FYNGKV (reference sequence). The CDR3 is made up of 15 amino acids. This CDR3 is CASSLETGGEDTQYF. The CDR3 DNA, read in part, is TGTGCCAGCAGCTTAGAAACTGGGGGGGAAGAC.

This clone was seen more than once but under ten times. Genes here carry mouse names. The read terminates 4 residues before the CDR3 end, so the remaining end is supplied by the germline J gene. Other DNA sequences in this specimen translate into the identical CDR3. This rearrangement joins TRBV1 to TRBJ2-5, with D possibly matching TRBD2 (6 bases). The CDR3 contains 14 residues. Germline loops: CDR1 NSQYPW, CDR2 LRSPGD (reference sequence). Partial CDR3 DNA: TGCACCTGCAGTGCAGATCCCGGGGGGGAC. The encoded protein is CTCSADPGGD. The complete CDR3 reads CTCSADPGGDTQYF.

This clone was detected many times. Genes and germline are mouse. The CDR3 end is not reached by the read, which stops 4 residues before it; the germline J gene fills it in. In the same sample, other DNA sequences code for this CDR3. The rearrangement links TRBV17 to TRBJ2-2; 7 bases are shared with TRBD1. Germline CDR1 is MNHDT and CDR2 is YYDKIL. The junction had 2 bases not matched to a gene; V was cut back by 1 base and J by 3 bases. This CDR3 has 15 residues. Partial CDR3 DNA: TGTGCTAGCAGTAGAGGAACAGGGGACACCGGG. The encoded protein is CASSRGTGDTG. The full CDR3 sequence reads CASSRGTGDTGQLYF.

This clone was seen a handful of times. Germline and genes here are mouse. The read stops 4 residues short of the end of the CDR3; the missing end is completed from the germline J gene. The chain recombines TRBV13-2 with TRBJ2-3, with D perhaps TRBD1 (6 bases). V was pared by 4 bases and J by 2 bases, with 8 bases between. The CDR3 length is 13 residues. Germline V CDR1 and CDR2: NNHNN, SYGAGS (reference sequence). Here the CDR3 reads CASGRTAAETLYF. CDR3 DNA (partial): TGTGCCAGCGGTCGGACAGCTGCAGAA.

This clone was detected many times. The germline and genes are mouse ones. From the germline J gene comes the end of the CDR3, since the read stops 3 residues before it. This same CDR3 is encoded by further DNA sequences in the sample. V and J are TRBV19 and TRBJ1-6, with no clear D. TRBJ1-6 is known as an ORF, though its function is uncertain. CDR3 length equals 12 residues. The germline CDR1 and CDR2 sequences are FNHDT and SITEND (reference sequence). Trimming left V 4 bases short and J 5 bases short, with 4 bases between. The CDR3 loop is CASSPNNSPLYF. CDR3 DNA, as far as it was read: TGTGCCAGCAGTCCAAATAATTCGCCC.

As regards this clone: Mouse germline and gene names are used. The sequence runs out 4 residues before the end of the CDR3; the remainder is reconstructed from the germline J gene. The sample has other DNA sequences that encode this CDR3 too. The chain has TRBV19 and TRBJ1-1; a possible D gene is TRBD1 (5 bases). CDR1 and CDR2 from the germline V gene are FNHDT and SITEND (reference sequence). CDR3 size: 13 residues. Trimming left V 4 bases short and J 1 base short, with 8 bases between. The sequenced CDR3 bases are TGTGCCAGCAGTCCCACAGGAAACACA. Amino acid sequence: CASSPTGNT. The entire CDR3 protein reads CASSPTGNTEVFF.

This clone was seen more than once but under ten times. Gene names and germline refer to mouse. The read gets to within 4 residues of the CDR3 end, and the germline J gene fills in the rest. This chain links TRBV13-1 with TRBJ2-5, with a weak D call TRBD2 (6 bases). CDR3 length: 14 amino acids. Germline values: CDR1 NSHNY, CDR2 SYGAGN. Trimming took 1 base from V and 2 from J, leaving 8 bases between them. The CDR3 protein is CASSDLGIQDTQYF. The sequenced part of the CDR3 DNA is TGTGCCAGCAGTGATCTGGGGATCCAAGAC.

This clone has a handful of counts. All gene names here are mouse names. The sequenced fragment ends 4 residues before the CDR3 boundary, so the rest is inferred from the germline J gene. This chain uses TRBV1 with TRBJ2-4; 8 nucleotides match TRBD2. The CDR3 extends over 15 amino acids. Germline V gene sequence: CDR1 NSQYPW, CDR2 LRSPGD (reference sequence). The CDR3 DNA, read in part, is TGCACCTGCAGTGCAGATGCGGGGGGGCGAAAC. Its protein product is CTCSADAGGRN. The CDR3, in full, reads CTCSADAGGRNTLYF.

Points on this clone: Gene names follow the mouse nomenclature. The read ends 4 residues shy of where the CDR3 ends; the end is completed using the germline J gene. The chain has TRBV31 and TRBJ2-1, with 13 bases identical to TRBD2. Looked up from germline, CDR1 is GKSSPN and CDR2 is SITVG. There are 15 residues in the CDR3. Partial CDR3 DNA: TGTGCCTGGAGTCTCCGGACTGGGGGGGCGGCT. Residues: CAWSLRTGGAA. The entire CDR3 sequence reads CAWSLRTGGAAEQFF.

This clone occurred a few times. The gene symbols are mouse symbols. The sequence runs out 4 residues before the end of the CDR3; the remainder is reconstructed from the germline J gene. The chain combines TRBV19 with TRBJ2-2; D may be TRBD1 (6 bases). V lost 2 bases to trimming and J lost 1 base, with 12 bases between them. The CDR3 extends over 16 amino acids. Germline V lookup: CDR1 FNHDT, CDR2 SITEND (reference sequence). Here the CDR3 reads CASSIYRDKNTGQLYF. CDR3 bases read: TGTGCCAGCAGTATCTACAGGGACAAAAACACCGGG.

Concerning this clone: The gene names here belong to mouse. Read sequence stops 4 residues before the CDR3 end, and the germline J gene provides the missing end. This chain joins TRBV13-3 and TRBJ2-5; 12 bases fit TRBD2. Per the germline V gene, CDR1 is NNHDY and CDR2 is SYVADS. This CDR3 is 16 amino acids long. The sequenced CDR3 bases are TGTGCCAGCAGTGATCCCCGGGGACTGGGGGGAGAC. Encoded protein: CASSDPRGLGGD. In full, the CDR3 reads CASSDPRGLGGDTQYF.

This clone was counted only a few times. Each gene name is a mouse one. Sequencing ends 4 residues short of the CDR3 end; the germline J gene provides the rest. The chain uses TRBV13-1 and TRBJ2-5; 8 bases fit TRBD2. V trimming: 1 base; J trimming: 0 bases; junction bases outside the gene matches: 4. This CDR3 comprises 16 residues. Germline CDR1 and CDR2: NSHNY and SYGAGN. Partial CDR3 DNA: TGTGCCAGCAGTGATAGCTGGGGGGTTAACCAAGAC. This sequence encodes CASSDSWGVNQD. The full CDR3 reads CASSDSWGVNQDTQYF.

Concerning this clone itself: Mouse names are used for the genes. The CDR3 end lies 4 residues beyond the end of the read and is filled in from the germline J gene. The chain carries TRBV5 and TRBJ2-5; 8 positions agree with TRBD2. Germline V gene sequence: CDR1 LGHNA, CDR2 YNLKQL (reference sequence). V dropped 0 bases and J dropped 1; count of bases not matched to a gene: 0. The CDR3 consists of 15 residues. The CDR3 region is CASSQEGGHQDTQYF. CDR3 bases read: TGTGCCAGCAGCCAAGAGGGGGGGCACCAAGAC.

This clone was seen a handful of times. Gene names and germline match the mouse. The missing CDR3 end, 4 residues past where the read stops, is filled in from the germline J gene. The rearrangement joins TRBV13-3 to TRBJ2-1, with 9 bases lining up with TRBD1. Trimming cost V 5 bases and J 2 bases; bases outside gene matches: 5. Germline-derived CDR1 and CDR2 are NNHDY and SYVADS. CDR3 length: 15 residues. Incomplete CDR3 DNA: TGTGCCAGCAGCGAACAGGGGGCCGACTATGCT. It encodes CASSEQGADYA. The whole CDR3 sequence is CASSEQGADYAEQFF.

This clone was seen only a few times. Germline and genes here are mouse. The CDR3 end falls 4 residues outside the read, so it is completed with the germline J gene. The V call is TRBV19, the J call TRBJ1-1; perhaps TRBD1 as D (5 bases). Germline loops: CDR1 FNHDT, CDR2 SITEND (reference sequence). The CDR3 length is 11 residues. CDR3 region: CASSRVAEVFF. Partial CDR3 DNA: TGTGCCAGCAGCAGGGTTGCA.

As concerns this clone: All gene names here are mouse names. The missing CDR3 end, 4 residues past where the read stops, is filled in from the germline J gene. This chain joins TRBV14 and TRBJ2-5; 8 bases are shared with TRBD1. The germline gives CDR1 SGHDT, CDR2 FRDEAV. The CDR3 loop spans 15 amino acids. Trimming took 1 base from V and 0 from J; bases not matched to a gene: 1. The sequenced part of the CDR3 DNA is TGTGCCAGCAGTTTCGACAGGGGAAACCAAGAC. This sequence encodes CASSFDRGNQD. The whole CDR3 protein is CASSFDRGNQDTQYF.